Below are 10 T cell receptor beta chains sequenced from a single sample in a study of PD-L1 blockade in urothelial cancer. Method: immunoSEQ multiplex PCR; TCRdb's copy keeps in-frame clones and lacks some. The data contain under 70,000 clones, 88% of them seen just once; the ten biggest clones take up approximately 11%. The time point here: peripheral blood 6 weeks after treatment start. The source material was PBMCs, sampled around atezolizumab (anti-PD-L1) treatment. These receptors were collected from a man aged 55 to 70 with urothelial cancer.

This clone showed up just once. The chain carries TRBV30 and TRBJ1-6, with 7 bases identical to TRBD1. CDR3 length equals 13 residues. CDR1 is GTSNPN, CDR2 SVGIG, per germline (reference sequence). The J segment lost 10 bases and the V segment lost 5 bases, leaving 8 bases of the junction unmatched. The DNA of the CDR3 is TGTGCCTGGGCTGACAGGGATAGATCACCCCTCCACTTT. This translates into CAWADRDRSPLHF.

V is TRBV28 and J is TRBJ1-1; 7 bases are a match to TRBD1. The CDR3 spans 15 residues. Germline V gives CDR1 MDHEN, CDR2 SYDVKM. The V gene end was trimmed by 0 bases and the J gene end by 2 bases; junction bases not matched to a gene: 3. CDR3 DNA sequence: TGTGCCAGCAGTTTATGGGGGACAGCCAACACTGAAGCTTTCTTT. Protein product: CASSLWGTANTEAFF.

V is TRBV19 and J is TRBJ2-4, with D uncertain. Trimming removed 8 bases from V and 7 bases from J, with 9 bases in between. The germline V gene has CDR1 LNHDA and CDR2 SQIVND (reference sequence). CDR3 length: 11 residues. The CDR3 nucleotides are TGTGCCAGTCGGGTGGCTAACATTCAGTACTTC. Translated, it gives CASRVANIQYF.

The CDR3 here is CASSRQGSGNTIYF. As DNA, the CDR3 is TGTGCCAGCAGCCGTCAGGGAAGTGGAAACACCATATATTTT. The chain carries TRBV11-2 and TRBJ1-3, with D perhaps TRBD1 (5 bases). The CDR3 spans 14 residues. V lost 5 bases to trimming and J lost 3 bases, with 11 bases between them. Per germline, CDR1 SGHAT and CDR2 FQNNGV.

The genes are TRBV9 and TRBJ2-5; 10 positions match TRBD1. This CDR3 spans 18 amino acids. Trimming removed 0 bases from V and 4 bases from J; junction bases left unmatched: 12. The germline CDR1 and CDR2 sequences are SGDLS and YYNGEE. In DNA form, the CDR3 reads TGTGCCAGCAGCGTAGTACCCTCCGGGACAGGGGTTTTAGAGACCCAGTACTTC. Residues: CASSVVPSGTGVLETQYF.

The gene calls are TRBV28 and TRBJ1-2, with D uncertain. Germline CDR1 MDHEN, CDR2 SYDVKM. Trimming removed 5 bases at V and 7 bases at J, with 8 bases between. This CDR3 contains 11 residues. The CDR3 nucleotides are TGTGCCAGCAGTACTATGGGTGGCTACACCTTC. It translates to CASSTMGGYTF.

The chain uses TRBV15 and TRBJ2-1, with D possibly TRBD1 on 6 matching bases. CDR1 and CDR2 from the germline V gene are LNHNV and YYDKDF (reference sequence). Deletions cut 1 base from V and 8 bases from J, with 15 bases between. This CDR3 contains 15 residues. CDR3 coding DNA: TGTGCCACCAGCAGAGTAGACAGGCTGTTCGATGAGCAGTTCTTC. It yields the protein CATSRVDRLFDEQFF.

The V gene is TRBV4-2, the J gene TRBJ2-1; D is ambiguous. V lost 4 bases and J lost 0, with 10 bases in between. Germline CDR1 is LGHNA and CDR2 is YNFKEQ. This CDR3 is built from 15 residues. In DNA form, the CDR3 reads TGTGCCAGCAGCCCGACTTCATCCTCCTACAATGAGCAGTTCTTC. Its translation: CASSPTSSSYNEQFF.

The rearrangement joins TRBV7-9 to TRBJ1-5, with unresolved D. The length of the CDR3 is 14 residues. Germline assignment: CDR1 SEHNR and CDR2 FQNEAQ (reference sequence). V lost 3 bases and J 7 bases, leaving 13 bases between the germline ends. CDR3 coding DNA: TGTGCCAGCAGCTTCGAAGGCACGGGGCAGCCCCAGCATTTT. Translated: CASSFEGTGQPQHF.

The J gene is TRBJ1-4, the V gene TRBV21-1; the table assigns TRBD1, which was not confirmed against the DNA. TRBV21-1 is assigned pseudogene status. The CDR3 is 14 residues long. As DNA, the CDR3 is TGTGCCAGCAGCAAATGGACAGGGCCCGAAAAACTGTTTTTT. Residues: CASSKWTGPEKLFF.